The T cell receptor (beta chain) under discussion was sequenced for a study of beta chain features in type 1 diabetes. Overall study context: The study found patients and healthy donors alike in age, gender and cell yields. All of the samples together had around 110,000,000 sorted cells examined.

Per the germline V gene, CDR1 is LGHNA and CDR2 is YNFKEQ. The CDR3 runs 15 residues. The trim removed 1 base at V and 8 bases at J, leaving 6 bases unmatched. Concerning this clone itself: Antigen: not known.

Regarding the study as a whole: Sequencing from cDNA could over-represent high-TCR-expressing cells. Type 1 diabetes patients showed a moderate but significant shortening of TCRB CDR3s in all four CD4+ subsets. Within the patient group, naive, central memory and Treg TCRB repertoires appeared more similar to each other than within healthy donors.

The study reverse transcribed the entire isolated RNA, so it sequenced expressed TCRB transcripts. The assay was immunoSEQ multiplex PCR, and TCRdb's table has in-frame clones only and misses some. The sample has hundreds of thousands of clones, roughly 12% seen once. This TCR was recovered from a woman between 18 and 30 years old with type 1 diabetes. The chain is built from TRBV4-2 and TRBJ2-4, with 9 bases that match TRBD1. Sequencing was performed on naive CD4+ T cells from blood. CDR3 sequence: CASSQGGDRGYIQYF. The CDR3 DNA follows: TGTGCCAGCAGCCAAGGAGGAGACAGGGGGTACATTCAGTACTTC.